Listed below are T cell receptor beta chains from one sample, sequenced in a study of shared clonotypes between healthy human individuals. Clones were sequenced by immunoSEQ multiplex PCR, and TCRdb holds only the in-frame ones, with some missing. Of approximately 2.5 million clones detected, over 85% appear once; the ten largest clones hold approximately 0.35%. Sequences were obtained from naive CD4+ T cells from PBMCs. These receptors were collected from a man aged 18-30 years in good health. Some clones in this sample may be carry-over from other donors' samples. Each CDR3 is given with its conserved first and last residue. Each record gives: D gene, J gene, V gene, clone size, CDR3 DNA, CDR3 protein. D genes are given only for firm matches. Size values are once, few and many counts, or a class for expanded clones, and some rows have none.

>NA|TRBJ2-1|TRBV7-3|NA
TGTGCCAGCAGCTATGCCGGGGGCAATGAGCAGTTCTTC
CASSYAGGNEQFF
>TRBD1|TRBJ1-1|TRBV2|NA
TGTGCCAGCAGTGCGGTTGGACAGGGCGCGTCGGACACTGAAGCTTTCTTT
CASSAVGQGASDTEAFF
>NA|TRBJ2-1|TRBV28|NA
TGTGCCAGCATTCAAACAGGGAGCTCCTACAATGAGCAGTTCTTC
CASIQTGSSYNEQFF
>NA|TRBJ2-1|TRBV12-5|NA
TGTGCTAGTGGTTTGTGGCAGGAAAACTACAATGAGCAGTTCTTC
CASGLWQENYNEQFF
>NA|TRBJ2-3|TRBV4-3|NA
TGCGCCAGCAGCCACCGGGGCGGCACAGATACGCAGTATTTT
CASSHRGGTDTQYF
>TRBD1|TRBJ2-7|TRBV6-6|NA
TGTGCCAGCAGGCTAAGGGACAGGGGAACCTACGAGCAGTACTTC
CASRLRDRGTYEQYF
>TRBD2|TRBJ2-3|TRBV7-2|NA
TGTGCCAGCAGCTTAACCAGACTAGCGGCTACGCAGTATTTT
CASSLTRLAATQYF
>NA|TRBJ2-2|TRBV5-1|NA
TGCGCCAGCAGCTTGTCGAGCGGAACGAACACCGGGGAGCTGTTTTTT
CASSLSSGTNTGELFF
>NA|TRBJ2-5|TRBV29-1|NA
TGCAGCGCTGGGGGGCGTCAGGGTCTCCAAGAGACCCAGTACTTC
CSAGGRQGLQETQYF
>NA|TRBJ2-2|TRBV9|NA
TGTGCCAGCAGCGGCCGGGACACCTACACCGGGGAGCTGTTTTTT
CASSGRDTYTGELFF
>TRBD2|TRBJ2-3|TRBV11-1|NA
TGTGCCAGCAGCCCCCCGGGACTAGCGGCGGAGGGACAAGATACGCAGTATTTT
CASSPPGLAAEGQDTQYF
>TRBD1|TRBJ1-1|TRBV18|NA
TGTGCCAGCTCACCATCACCCAGGGGGTCGACTGAAGCTTTCTTT
CASSPSPRGSTEAFF
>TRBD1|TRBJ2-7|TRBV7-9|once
TGTGCCAGCAGCTTTAATCCGGGCCTGCAGGACAGGGGCTACGAGCAGTACTTC
CASSFNPGLQDRGYEQYF
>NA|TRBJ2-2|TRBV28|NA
TGTGCCAGCGGAGGGGGGGTCCAGAACACCGGGGAGCTGTTTTTT
CASGGGVQNTGELFF
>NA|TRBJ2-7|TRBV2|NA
TGTGCCAGCAGTGAATTGGGGCCGGATCTTGCCGACGAGCAGTACTTC
CASSELGPDLADEQYF
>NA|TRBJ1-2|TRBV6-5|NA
TGTGCCAGCAGTTACTCGCGGGACGGCTATGGCTACACCTTC
CASSYSRDGYGYTF
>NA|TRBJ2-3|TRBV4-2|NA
TGTGCCAGCAGCGTAACGGGGTGGGATACGCAGTATTTT
CASSVTGWDTQYF
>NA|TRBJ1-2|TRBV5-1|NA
TGCGCCAGCAGCCCTACGAGGATGGATGGCCTGGATGGCTACACCTTC
CASSPTRMDGLDGYTF
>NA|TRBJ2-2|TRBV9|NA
TGTGCCAGCAGCGTAGGTTCCGGGAGCCACACCGGGGAGCTGTTTTTT
CASSVGSGSHTGELFF
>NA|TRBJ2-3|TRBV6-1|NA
TGTGCCGACCGGGACGCAAGCACAGATACGCAGTATTTT
CADRDASTDTQYF
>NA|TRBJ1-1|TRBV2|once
TGTGCCAGCAGTGAAGGGGAAACGAGCACTGAAGCTTTCTTT
CASSEGETSTEAFF
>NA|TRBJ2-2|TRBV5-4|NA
TGTGCCAGCAGCCGAGTTGGGGGCGGGAACACCGGGGAGCTGTTTTTT
CASSRVGGGNTGELFF
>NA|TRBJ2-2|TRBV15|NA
TGTGCCACCAGCCCGGACAGAAACACCGGGGAGCTGTTTTTT
CATSPDRNTGELFF
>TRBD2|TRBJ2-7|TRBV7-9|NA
TGTGCCAGCAGCACCCTAGCGGGAGGGCCGTACGAGCAGTACTTC
CASSTLAGGPYEQYF
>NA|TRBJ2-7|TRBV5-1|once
TGCGCCAGCAGCGTCCGGGACACAATCTACGAGCAGTACTTC
CASSVRDTIYEQYF
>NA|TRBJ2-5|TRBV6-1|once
TGTGCCAGCAGTCGAGGGAGAGATGAGACCCAGTACTTC
CASSRGRDETQYF
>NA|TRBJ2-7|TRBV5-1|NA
TGCGCCAGCAGCTTGGTTGTCGGTGCCTACGAGCAGTACTTC
CASSLVVGAYEQYF
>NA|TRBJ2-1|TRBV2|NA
TGTGCCAGCAGTGAAGGGGAAAACTCCTACAATGAGCAGTTCTTC
CASSEGENSYNEQFF
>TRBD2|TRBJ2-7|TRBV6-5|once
TGTGCCAGCAGTTACTCGTCGGGGACTAACACTGGGGAGCAGTACTTC
CASSYSSGTNTGEQYF
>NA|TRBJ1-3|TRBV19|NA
TGTGCCAGTAGCTCCATGAGCTCTGGAAACACCATATATTTT
CASSSMSSGNTIYF